This T cell receptor beta chain was retrieved from a study of blood T cells in healthy people across ages. Germline V gives CDR1 MDHEN, CDR2 SYDVKM. This CDR3 region has 12 residues. The ends were cut back, 7 bases at V and 3 bases at J, with 10 bases in the middle. Study observations and caveats: What prevented conclusive comparison of naive and antigen-experienced cells was that PBMCs were unsorted.

With regard to this clonotype: Its antigen remains unidentified.

Each of the donors had 9 to 10 milliliters of peripheral blood drawn into EDTA-treated Vacutainer tubes. The second PCR ran about 6 to 12 cycles with a sample-barcoded 5' primer and J-beta primers. Every sample produced at least 2.5 million CDR3-containing paired-end reads. TCRdb re-called the 5' RACE reads with MiXCR, one entry per CDR3 protein. The data show 1.5 million to 2 million distinct CDR3 sequences, with around 48% seen just once and 2.1% held by the top ten. The sequence was obtained from a middle-aged woman in good health. Sequencing was done on a sample of blood. The V and J genes are TRBV28 and TRBJ2-7; D call uncertain. CDR3 protein: CASNLDDYEQYF. The CDR3 coding sequence is TGTGCCAGCAATTTGGACGACTACGAGCAGTACTTC.